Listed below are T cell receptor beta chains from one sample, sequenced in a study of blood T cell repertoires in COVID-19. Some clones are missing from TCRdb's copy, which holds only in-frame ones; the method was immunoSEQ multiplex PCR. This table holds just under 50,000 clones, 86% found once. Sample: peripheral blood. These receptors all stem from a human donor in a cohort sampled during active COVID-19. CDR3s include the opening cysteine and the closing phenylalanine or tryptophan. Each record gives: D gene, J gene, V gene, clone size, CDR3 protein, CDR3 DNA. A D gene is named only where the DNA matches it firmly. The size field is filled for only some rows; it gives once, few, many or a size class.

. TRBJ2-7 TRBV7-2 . CASSLVGVGSGSYEQYF TGTGCCAGCAGCTTAGTAGGGGTGGGCTCGGGTTCCTACGAGCAGTACTTC
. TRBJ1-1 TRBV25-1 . CASSQTDMNTEAFF TGTGCCAGCAGCCAGACAGATATGAACACTGAAGCTTTCTTT
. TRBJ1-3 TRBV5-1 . CASSGGVSSGNTIYF TGCGCCAGCAGCGGGGGGGTCAGCTCTGGAAACACCATATATTTT
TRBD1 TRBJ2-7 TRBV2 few CASSSTGREQYF TGTGCCAGCAGTTCGACAGGGCGGGAGCAGTACTTC
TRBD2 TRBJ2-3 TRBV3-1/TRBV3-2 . CASSQEGGGANTQYF TGTGCCAGCAGCCAAGAAGGCGGGGGGGCGAATACGCAGTATTTT
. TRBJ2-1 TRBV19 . CASSISAESYNEQFF TGTGCCAGTAGTATATCTGCGGAATCCTACAATGAGCAGTTCTTC
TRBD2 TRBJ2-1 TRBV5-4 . CASSHRLAGVSEQFF TGTGCCAGCAGCCACCGGCTAGCGGGAGTAAGTGAGCAGTTCTTC
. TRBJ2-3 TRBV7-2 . CASSFRAGPTDTQYF TGTGCCAGCAGCTTTAGGGCGGGACCCACAGATACGCAGTATTTT
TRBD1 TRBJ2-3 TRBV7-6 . CASSYRGERVTDTQYF TGTGCCAGCAGTTACAGGGGAGAACGAGTCACAGATACGCAGTATTTT
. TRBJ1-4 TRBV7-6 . CASSLAGGYWEKLFF TGTGCCAGCAGCTTAGCTGGGGGGTATTGGGAAAAACTGTTTTTT
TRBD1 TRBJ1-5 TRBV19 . CASRDRGRNQPQHF TGTGCCAGCAGGGACAGGGGAAGGAATCAGCCCCAGCATTTT